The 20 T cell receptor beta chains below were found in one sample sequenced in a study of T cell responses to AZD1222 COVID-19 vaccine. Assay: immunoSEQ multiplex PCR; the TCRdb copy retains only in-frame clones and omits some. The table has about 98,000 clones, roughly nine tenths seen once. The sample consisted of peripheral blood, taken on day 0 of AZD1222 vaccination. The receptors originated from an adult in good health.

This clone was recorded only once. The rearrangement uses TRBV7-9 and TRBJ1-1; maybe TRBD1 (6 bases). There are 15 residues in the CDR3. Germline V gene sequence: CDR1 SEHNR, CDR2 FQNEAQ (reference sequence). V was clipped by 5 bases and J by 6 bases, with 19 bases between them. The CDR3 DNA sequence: TGTGCCAGCAGCACCGAGACAGGTTTCGACGCTGAAGCTTTCTTT. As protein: CASSTETGFDAEAFF.

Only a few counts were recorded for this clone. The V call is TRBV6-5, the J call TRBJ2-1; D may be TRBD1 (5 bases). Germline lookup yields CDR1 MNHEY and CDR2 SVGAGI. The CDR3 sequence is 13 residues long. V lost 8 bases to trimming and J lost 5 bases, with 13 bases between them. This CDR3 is CASLHPGNNEQFF. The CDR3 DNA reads TGTGCCAGCCTCCACCCAGGGAACAATGAGCAGTTCTTC.

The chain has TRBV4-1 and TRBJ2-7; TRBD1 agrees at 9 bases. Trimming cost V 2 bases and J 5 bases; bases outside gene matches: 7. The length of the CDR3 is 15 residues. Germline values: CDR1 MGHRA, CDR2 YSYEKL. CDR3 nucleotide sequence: TGCGCCAGCAGCCAACCGGGACAGGGTTTGGACGAGCAGTACTTC. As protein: CASSQPGQGLDEQYF.

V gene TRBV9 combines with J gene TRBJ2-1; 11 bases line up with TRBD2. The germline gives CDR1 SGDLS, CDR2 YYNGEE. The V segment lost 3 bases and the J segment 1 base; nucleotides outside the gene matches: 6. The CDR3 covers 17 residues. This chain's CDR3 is CASSARLAGQSYNEQFF. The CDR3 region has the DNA TGTGCCAGCAGCGCCCGACTAGCGGGACAATCCTACAATGAGCAGTTCTTC.

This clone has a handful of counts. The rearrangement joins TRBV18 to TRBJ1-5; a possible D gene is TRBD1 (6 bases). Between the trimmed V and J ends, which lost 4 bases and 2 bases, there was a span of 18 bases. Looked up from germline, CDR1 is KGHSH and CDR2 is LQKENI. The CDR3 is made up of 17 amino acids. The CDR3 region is CASSRNPTGQGNQPQHF. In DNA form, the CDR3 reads TGTGCCAGCTCACGAAACCCGACAGGACAAGGCAATCAGCCCCAGCATTTT.

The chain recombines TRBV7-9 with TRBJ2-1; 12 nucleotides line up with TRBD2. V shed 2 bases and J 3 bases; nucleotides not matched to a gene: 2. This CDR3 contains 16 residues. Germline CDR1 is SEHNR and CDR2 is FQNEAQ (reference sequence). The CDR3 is CASSLPSGRVYNEQFF. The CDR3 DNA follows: TGTGCCAGCAGCTTACCTAGCGGGAGGGTCTACAATGAGCAGTTCTTC.

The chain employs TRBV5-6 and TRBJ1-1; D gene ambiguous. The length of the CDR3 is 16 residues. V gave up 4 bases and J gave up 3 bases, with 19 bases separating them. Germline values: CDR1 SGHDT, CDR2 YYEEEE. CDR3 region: CASSLVGLSGDTEAFF. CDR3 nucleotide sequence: TGTGCCAGCAGCCTGGTCGGCCTCTCAGGTGACACTGAAGCTTTCTTT.

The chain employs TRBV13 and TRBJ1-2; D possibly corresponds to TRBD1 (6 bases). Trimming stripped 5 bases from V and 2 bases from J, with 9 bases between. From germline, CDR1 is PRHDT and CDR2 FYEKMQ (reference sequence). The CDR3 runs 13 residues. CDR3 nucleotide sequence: TGTGCCAGCAGCCGGACAGAGAACTATGGCTACACCTTC. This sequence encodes CASSRTENYGYTF.

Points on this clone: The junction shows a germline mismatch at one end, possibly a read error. The DNA of the CDR3 is TGTGCCAGCAGCTTGTCAGACACGCAGTATTTT. It is translated as CASSLSDTQYF. The chain has TRBV7-6 and TRBJ2-3; D ambiguous. The CDR3 has 11 residues. The V gene's germline CDR1 is SGHVS and CDR2 FNYEAQ.

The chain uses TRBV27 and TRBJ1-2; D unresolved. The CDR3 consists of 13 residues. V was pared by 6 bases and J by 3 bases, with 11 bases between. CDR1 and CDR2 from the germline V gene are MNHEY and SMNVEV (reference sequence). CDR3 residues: CASRAAPDYGYTF. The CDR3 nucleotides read TGTGCCAGCAGGGCGGCGCCTGACTATGGCTACACCTTC.

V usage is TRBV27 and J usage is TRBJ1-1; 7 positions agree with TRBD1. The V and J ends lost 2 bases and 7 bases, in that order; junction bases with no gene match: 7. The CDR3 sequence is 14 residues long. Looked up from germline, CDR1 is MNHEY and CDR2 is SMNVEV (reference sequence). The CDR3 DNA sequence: TGTGCCAGCAGTTTAAGGGACAGATCTTTTGAAGCTTTCTTT. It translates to CASSLRDRSFEAFF.

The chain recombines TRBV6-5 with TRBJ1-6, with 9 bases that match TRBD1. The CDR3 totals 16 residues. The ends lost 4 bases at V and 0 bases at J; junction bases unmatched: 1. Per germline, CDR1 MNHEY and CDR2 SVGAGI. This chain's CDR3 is CASSLTGGSYNSPLHF. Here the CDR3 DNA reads TGTGCCAGCAGTTTGACAGGGGGCTCCTATAATTCACCCCTCCACTTT.

The CDR3 spells CASLRGAEDEQFF. CDR3 nucleotides: TGTGCCAGCCTCCGGGGGGCAGAGGATGAGCAGTTCTTC. The chain has TRBV2 and TRBJ2-1; tentative D call: TRBD2 (7 bases). The CDR3 contains 13 residues. V was pared by 8 bases and J by 8 bases, with 16 bases between. Germline CDR1 reads SNHLY; CDR2 reads FYNNEI.

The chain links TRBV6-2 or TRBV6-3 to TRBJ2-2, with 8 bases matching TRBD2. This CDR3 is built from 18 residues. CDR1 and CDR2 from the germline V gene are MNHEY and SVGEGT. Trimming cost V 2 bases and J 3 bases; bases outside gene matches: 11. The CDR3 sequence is CASSYEGRLAGYTGELFF. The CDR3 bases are TGTGCCAGCAGTTACGAGGGGAGGCTAGCGGGTTACACCGGGGAGCTGTTTTTT.

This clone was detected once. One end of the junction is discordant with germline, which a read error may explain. CDR3 in amino acids: CASSPRQGLAGVREQYF. The CDR3 nucleotides are TGTGCTAGCAGCCCACGACAGGGACTAGCGGGAGTTCGCGAGCAGTACTTC. The chain couples TRBV7-7 to TRBJ2-7; TRBD2 matches at 14 bases. The CDR3 contains 17 residues. CDR1 and CDR2 (germline): SSHAT, FNYEAQ (reference sequence).

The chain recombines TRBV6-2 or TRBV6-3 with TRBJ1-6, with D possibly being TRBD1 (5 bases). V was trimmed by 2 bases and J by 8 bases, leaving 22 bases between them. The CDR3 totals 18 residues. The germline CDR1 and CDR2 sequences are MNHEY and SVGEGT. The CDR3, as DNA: TGTGCCAGCAGTTACCCCCCGGGGAGGGGTCGACGTGATTCACCCCTCCACTTT. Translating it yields CASSYPPGRGRRDSPLHF.

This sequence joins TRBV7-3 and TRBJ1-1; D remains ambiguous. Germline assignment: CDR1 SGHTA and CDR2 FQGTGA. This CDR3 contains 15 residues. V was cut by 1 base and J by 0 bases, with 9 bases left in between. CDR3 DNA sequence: TGTGCCAGCAGCTTAAGGGCCGGGTTGAACACTGAAGCTTTCTTT. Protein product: CASSLRAGLNTEAFF.

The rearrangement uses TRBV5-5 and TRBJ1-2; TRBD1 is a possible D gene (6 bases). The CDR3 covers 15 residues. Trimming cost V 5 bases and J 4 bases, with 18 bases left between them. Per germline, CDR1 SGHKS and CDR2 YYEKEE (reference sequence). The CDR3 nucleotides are TGTGCCAGCAGTGTCAAACCGGGACAAATCTATGGCTACACCTTC. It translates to CASSVKPGQIYGYTF.

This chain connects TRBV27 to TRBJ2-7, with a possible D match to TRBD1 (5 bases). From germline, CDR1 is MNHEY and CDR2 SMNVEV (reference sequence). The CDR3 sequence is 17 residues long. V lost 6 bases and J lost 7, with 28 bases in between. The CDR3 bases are TGTGCCAGCAGAGGACACTGGTCGTCGACATCGTACGGGGAGCAGTACTTC. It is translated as CASRGHWSSTSYGEQYF.

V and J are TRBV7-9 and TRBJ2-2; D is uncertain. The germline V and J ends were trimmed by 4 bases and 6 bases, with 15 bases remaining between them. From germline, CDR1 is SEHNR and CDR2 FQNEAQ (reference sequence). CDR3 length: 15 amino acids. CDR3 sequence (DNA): TGTGCCAGCAGCTCCCGGAGAGTGGACGCCGGGGAGCTGTTTTTT. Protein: CASSSRRVDAGELFF.